Sequencing of this T cell receptor (beta chain) was carried out in a study of PD-1 blockade in classical Hodgkin lymphoma (dated by TCRdb to between 2020 and 2021). About the study as a whole: Nivolumab dosing was 3 mg/kg intravenously every 2 weeks, continuing until either disease progression or unacceptable toxicity. The study used CyTOF and TCR beta sequencing to define a peripheral blood immune signature of response to PD-1 blockade in classical Hodgkin lymphoma.

On this clone itself: Its antigen is currently not known. No much larger clone exists at a distance of one base, and base qualities are not known.

Study-wide findings and limitations: CD4+ but not CD8+ TCR diversity rose significantly by C4D1 (p=0.0027 vs p=0.16), most apparent in complete responders (p=0.02). Baseline TCR diversity was reported to be lower in newly diagnosed patients than in healthy donors, and even lower in relapsed/refractory patients. The study was restricted to a single clinical trial cohort, and the causes of repertoire differences, possibly disease activity or prior therapy, were left undefined. Lower diversity was seen in patients whose nivolumab began less than 1 year after ASCT, and these patients were left out of later analyses so that immune reconstitution would not confound the results. Among trial patients, those achieving complete response had baseline diversity similar to that of newly diagnosed patients, while diversity was significantly lower in partial responders and progressors.

The time point label here, explained by the study, means: cycle 1 day 1 (C1D1), immediately before nivolumab initiation. Every trial patient had relapsed following autologous stem cell transplantation, and prior brentuximab vedotin exposure was what differed among cohorts A, B and C. CD4+ T cells were purified from thawed PBMCs by magnetic negative selection with a Miltenyi CD4+ T cell isolation kit. The trial cohort comprised about 60 patients with relapsed/refractory classical Hodgkin lymphoma whose best overall responses were complete response, partial response or progressive disease. In the multi-cohort phase II CheckMate 205 trial, trial patients received single-agent nivolumab. An independent review committee assessed best overall response by applying the 2007 International Working Group response criteria. PBMCs from the trial were collected at three points: immediately before nivolumab initiation (C1D1), and during therapy at cycle 2 day 1 and cycle 4 day 1. Peripheral blood was collected in 8 mL Vacutainer Cell Preparation Tubes, from which PBMCs were isolated by centrifugation and then cryopreserved. Purified CD4+ and CD8+ fractions were generated only in cases for which an additional PBMC sample was available. Magnetically labelled cells were depleted on LS columns in a quadroMACS separator, and the flow-through was collected as the purified fraction.

The Qiagen DNeasy kit was used to extract genomic DNA both from unsorted PBMCs and from the negatively selected CD4+ and CD8+ fractions. TCR beta CDR3 regions were subjected to amplification by immunoSEQ multiplex PCR with primers that anneal to V and J segments. A synthetic immune receptor repertoire was used to minimize amplification bias, and remaining bias was computationally removed after sequencing. The authors' pipeline ran thus. Repertoire diversity was quantified as the Shannon entropy index using custom Python scripts. Unsorted, CD4+ and CD8+ repertoires were analyzed separately, except in combined analyses where CD4+ and CD8+ sequences were merged in silico. Clonal expansion was defined as a frequency increase of at least 2-fold after treatment compared with C1D1, and clones undetected at baseline were assigned a pseudocount of 0.5. Clones with 0 or 1 copy at C1D1 were defined as singleton clones, while clones with 2 or more copies were defined as non-singleton clones. By matching protein sequences in sorted samples from the same patient, clones expanded in unsorted samples were annotated as CD4+, CD8+ or unknown. Wilcoxon tests on paired samples were used to test diversity changes from C1D1 to C4D1. Not all clones reach the TCRdb copy of this immuneACCESS table, which keeps in-frame sequences only. Checked studies attribute under half of the gap to unresolved V genes and leave the rest unexplained. Clone size and V and J calls were adopted from that table, with D and trimming inferred from the DNA. The sample yields about 7,700 clones; roughly 88% were counted once. The ten largest clones add up to about 1.7% of the sample.

Its CDR3 holds 15 amino acids, cysteine through phenylalanine. CDR3 DNA only is kept here, 45 bases in frame from base 1. V and J are truncated by 6 bases and 0 bases respectively, leaving an intervening sequence of 9 bases. For CDR1 and CDR2, the germline V gene lists ENHRY and SYGVKD. This TCR was sampled from a human donor with classical Hodgkin lymphoma. In this chain, TRBV10-3 is recombined with TRBJ2-6; TRBD1 might be the D gene, on 6 matching bases. Sequenced material: CD4+ T cells from blood, taken at baseline. The sequenced DNA is TGTGCCATCAGGGAACAGGGCTCTGGGGCCAACGTCCTGACTTTC. Translated, this is CAIREQGSGANVLTF.